These T cell receptor beta chains were read from a single sample in a study of cytomegalovirus exposure and HLA in healthy donors. Here immunoSEQ multiplex PCR was the method, and the copy in TCRdb shows in-frame clones only, minus some. The table shows around 80,000 clones, with around 79% occurring only once. Material: PBMCs. The receptors come from a man aged 18 to 35 in good health and CMV-seropositive. The CDR3 runs from the conserved cysteine through the conserved F or W. A D gene is named only where the DNA matches it firmly. Some rows mark clone size as missing; the rest say once, few, many or name a class of expanded clone.

clone_size	v_call	j_call	d_call	cdr3_nt	cdr3_aa
few	TRBV29-1	TRBJ1-2	.	TGCAGCGTTGACGCCAGGGAAGGCTACACCTTC	CSVDAREGYTF
.	TRBV27	TRBJ2-3	TRBD2	TGTGCCAGCAACCTTCTAGCGGGAGTGACAGATACGCAGTATTTT	CASNLLAGVTDTQYF
.	TRBV6-5	TRBJ2-2	TRBD1	TGTGCCAGCAGCCCCGGGACAGCAAACACCGGGGAGCTGTTTTTT	CASSPGTANTGELFF
few	TRBV9	TRBJ2-1	TRBD1	TGTGCCAGCAGCGCGGGACAGGGAGCCTACAATGAGCAGTTCTTC	CASSAGQGAYNEQFF
.	TRBV4-1	TRBJ2-7	TRBD2	TGCGCCAGCAGCCAAGCAAAGCGGGGAAGCTCCTACGAGCAGTACTTC	CASSQAKRGSSYEQYF
.	TRBV19	TRBJ2-7	.	TGTGCCAGTAGTATAGACAGCTACGAGCAGTACTTC	CASSIDSYEQYF
.	TRBV9	TRBJ2-3	.	TGTGCCAGCAGCGTATCGGGAGATACGCAGTATTTT	CASSVSGDTQYF
.	TRBV28	TRBJ2-5	TRBD2	TGTGCCAGCCGCCCCGGGGGGGGCTGGGAGACCCAGTACTTC	CASRPGGGWETQYF
.	TRBV2	TRBJ1-5	.	TGTGCCAGCAGTGCCATTGGGAGATTAGAACTCTATAGCAATCAGCCCCAGCATTTT	CASSAIGRLELYSNQPQHF
.	TRBV19	TRBJ1-1	TRBD1	TGTGCCAGTACGAAGGGGGCGAGGACTGAAGCTTTCTTT	CASTKGARTEAFF
.	TRBV29-1	TRBJ1-1	.	TGCAGCGTTGGTGGGCAGCTGAACACTGAAGCTTTCTTT	CSVGGQLNTEAFF
.	TRBV4-1	TRBJ2-5	TRBD2	TGCGCCAGCAGCCAAGCCAGCGGGGGGCTCATCGGGGCCCAGTACTTC	CASSQASGGLIGAQYF
.	TRBV6-1	TRBJ2-7	.	TGTGCCAGCAGTGAAGGGGGAGGGGGGACCTACGAGCAGTACTTC	CASSEGGGGTYEQYF
.	TRBV9	TRBJ2-1	.	TGTGCCAGCAGCGTAGGGCCCAATGAGCAGTTCTTC	CASSVGPNEQFF
.	TRBV7-8	TRBJ2-5	.	TGTGCCAGCAGCCGCACTAGTAGTGAGACCCAGTACTTC	CASSRTSSETQYF
.	TRBV7-9	TRBJ2-1	.	TGTGCCAGCAGTAGGTCCGACAACAATGAGCAGTTCTTC	CASSRSDNNEQFF
few	TRBV18	TRBJ2-3	TRBD2	TGTGCCAGCTCAACGGGGGGACTAGCACAGAGCACAGATACGCAGTATTTT	CASSTGGLAQSTDTQYF
.	TRBV5-1	TRBJ2-1	TRBD2	TGCGCCAGCAGCTACGAAGGAGGACGACTAGCGGGCGATCGCTCCTACAATGAGCAGTTCTTC	CASSYEGGRLAGDRSYNEQFF
once	TRBV15	TRBJ2-1	.	TGTGCCACCGTAGTGGGGCTCCAGTACAATGAGCAGTTCTTC	CATVVGLQYNEQFF
.	TRBV7-8	TRBJ1-5	TRBD1	TGTGCCAGCAGCCCCAGGGACAGGGCAGGGAATCAGCCCCAGCATTTT	CASSPRDRAGNQPQHF
.	TRBV6-1	TRBJ2-7	TRBD1	TGTGCCAGCAGCCGGGGACAGGGGGCTTCCTACGAGCAGTACTTC	CASSRGQGASYEQYF
.	TRBV15	TRBJ2-3	.	TGTGCCACCAGCAGAGCCGGTAGCACAGATACGCAGTATTTT	CATSRAGSTDTQYF
.	TRBV2	TRBJ2-7	.	TGTGCCAGCAGTGGCCCAGGCAGGCAACGGTACGAGCAGTACTTC	CASSGPGRQRYEQYF
.	TRBV19	TRBJ1-1	.	TGTGCCAGTAGTATGACAGCGAACACTGAAGCTTTCTTT	CASSMTANTEAFF
once	TRBV29-1	TRBJ1-4	TRBD1	TGCAGCGTCTCAGACAGGGGGGATGAAAAACTGTTTTTT	CSVSDRGDEKLFF
.	TRBV9	TRBJ2-2	.	TGTGCCAGCAGCCCCAGACTGGCTAGCCGATTCTCCGGGGAGCTGTTTTTT	CASSPRLASRFSGELFF
.	TRBV9	TRBJ1-1	.	TGTGCCAGCAGCGTAGCTCAACCAGGGTCCACTGAAGCTTTCTTT	CASSVAQPGSTEAFF
.	TRBV7-9	TRBJ2-7	TRBD2	TGTGCCAGCAGCCCCACCGCCGCTAGCGGGGGGGCCTACGAGCAGTACTTC	CASSPTAASGGAYEQYF
.	TRBV11-3	TRBJ1-5	TRBD1	TGTGCCAGCAGCTTGCGACAGGGGGCTCTTAATTTT	CASSLRQGALNF
.	TRBV6-5	TRBJ2-7	TRBD2	TGTGCCAGCAAGGAGCGGGAGAGTCGCGACGAGCAGTACTTC	CASKERESRDEQYF
.	TRBV7-7	TRBJ2-2	TRBD1	TGTGCTAGCAGCCCCGGGACAGGGAACACCGGGGAGCTGTTTTTT	CASSPGTGNTGELFF
few	TRBV6-1	TRBJ1-1	TRBD1	TGTGCCAGCAGAGCCTGGACAGGGAACACTGAAGCTTTCTTT	CASRAWTGNTEAFF